A single sample gave rise to the 4 T cell receptor beta chains below, sequenced in a study of identical twins. TCRdb ran MiXCR on the 5' RACE reads and lists one entry per CDR3 protein. The sample lists 1.5 million to 2 million distinct CDR3 sequences, more than 30% seen once, with approximately 0.25% in the top ten. Material: cord blood. The origin of the receptors is a newborn girl in good health.

This chain uses TRBV12-3 or TRBV12-4 with TRBJ2-4; possibly TRBD1 for D (6 bases). This CDR3 has 14 amino acids. V was pared by 3 bases and J by 6 bases, with 12 bases between. CDR3 DNA: TGTGCCAGCAGTTTGGGGGCGAGAGTAAACATTCAGTACTTC. Amino acids: CASSLGARVNIQYF.

V is TRBV7-2 and J is TRBJ2-3; 8 bases line up with TRBD2. Germline CDR1 and CDR2: SGHTA and FQGNSA. Trimming removed 0 bases from V and 2 bases from J; junction bases left unmatched: 7. The CDR3 length is 17 residues. The CDR3 sequence: CASSLALGSGATDTQYF. CDR3 nucleotide sequence: TGTGCCAGCAGCTTAGCGCTAGGTAGCGGGGCCACAGATACGCAGTATTTT.

This sequence joins TRBV20-1 and TRBJ2-2; TRBD2 matches 7 bases. Germline trimming cut 2 bases from V and 6 bases from J; bases unmatched to any gene: 6. CDR3 length equals 14 residues. The germline CDR1 and CDR2 sequences are DFQATT and SNEGSKA (reference sequence). The CDR3 region is CSARLADEAGELFF. The CDR3 DNA follows: TGCAGTGCTAGACTAGCGGATGAGGCCGGGGAGCTGTTTTTT.

This chain links TRBV2 with TRBJ1-5; D ambiguous. CDR3 length: 18 residues. The V and J ends lost 3 bases and 3 bases respectively, with 21 bases between them. Germline values: CDR1 SNHLY, CDR2 FYNNEI. The CDR3 sequence: CASSEEGLSSEDNQPQHF. CDR3 nucleotide sequence: TGTGCCAGCAGTGAGGAAGGGTTGAGTTCAGAGGACAATCAGCCCCAGCATTTT. The entire variable domain, with the rest obtained from reference TRBV2 and TRBJ1-5, is as follows: EPEVTQTPSHQVTQMGQEVILRCVPISNHLYFYWYRQILGQKVEFLVSFYNNEISEKSEIFDDQFSVERPDGSNFTLKIRSTKLEDSAMYFCASSEEGLSSEDNQPQHFGDGTRLSIL.